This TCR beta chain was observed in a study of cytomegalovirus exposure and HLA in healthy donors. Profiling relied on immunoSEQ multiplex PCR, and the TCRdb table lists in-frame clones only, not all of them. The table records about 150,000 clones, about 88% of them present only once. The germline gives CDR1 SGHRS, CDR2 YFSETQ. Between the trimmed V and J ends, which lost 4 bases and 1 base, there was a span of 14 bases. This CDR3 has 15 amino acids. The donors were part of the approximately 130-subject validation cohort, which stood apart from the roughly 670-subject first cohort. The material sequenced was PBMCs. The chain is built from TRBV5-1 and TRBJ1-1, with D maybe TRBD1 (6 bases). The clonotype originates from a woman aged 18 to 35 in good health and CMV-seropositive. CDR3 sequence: CASSGGMGWNTEAFF. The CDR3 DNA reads TGCGCCAGCAGCGGGGGCATGGGGTGGAACACTGAAGCTTTCTTT.